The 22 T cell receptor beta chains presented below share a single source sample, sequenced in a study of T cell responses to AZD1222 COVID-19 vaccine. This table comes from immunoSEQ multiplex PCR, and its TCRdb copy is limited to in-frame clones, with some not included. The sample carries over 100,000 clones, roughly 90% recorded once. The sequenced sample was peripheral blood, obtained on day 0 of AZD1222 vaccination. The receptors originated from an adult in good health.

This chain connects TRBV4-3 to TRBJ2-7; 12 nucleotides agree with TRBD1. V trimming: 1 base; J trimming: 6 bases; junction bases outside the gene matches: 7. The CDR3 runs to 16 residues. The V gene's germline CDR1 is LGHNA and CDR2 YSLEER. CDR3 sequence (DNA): TGCGCCAGCAGCCAAGGCTCCGGGACAGGGGGCCTCGAGCAGTACTTC. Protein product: CASSQGSGTGGLEQYF.

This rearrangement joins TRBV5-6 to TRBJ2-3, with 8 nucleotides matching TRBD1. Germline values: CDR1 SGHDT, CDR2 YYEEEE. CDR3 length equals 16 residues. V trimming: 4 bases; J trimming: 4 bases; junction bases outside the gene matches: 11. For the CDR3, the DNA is TGTGCCAGCAGCACCGTTACCAGGGGGCAGTCAGATACGCAGTATTTT. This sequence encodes CASSTVTRGQSDTQYF.

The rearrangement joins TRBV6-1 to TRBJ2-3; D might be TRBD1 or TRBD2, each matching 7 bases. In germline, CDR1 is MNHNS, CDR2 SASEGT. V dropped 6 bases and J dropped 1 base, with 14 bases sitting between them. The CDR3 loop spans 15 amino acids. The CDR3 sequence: CASRGRDRGTDTQYF. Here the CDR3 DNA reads TGTGCCAGCAGGGGGAGGGACAGAGGCACAGATACGCAGTATTTT.

The CDR3 nucleotides are TGCGCCAGCAGCTTGGCCTTGCTGCCTAGGGCAGATACGCAGTATTTT. Translation gives CASSLALLPRADTQYF. The V gene is TRBV5-1, the J gene TRBJ2-3; no reliable D call. V was shortened by 0 bases and J by 4 bases, with 15 bases between the two germline ends. Germline values: CDR1 SGHRS, CDR2 YFSETQ. The CDR3 is made up of 16 amino acids.

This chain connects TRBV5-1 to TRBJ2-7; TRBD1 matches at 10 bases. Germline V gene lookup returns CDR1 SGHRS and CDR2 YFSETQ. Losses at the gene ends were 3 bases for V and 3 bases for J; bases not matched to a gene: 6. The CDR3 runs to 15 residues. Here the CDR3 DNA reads TGCGCCAGCAGCTGGCGGACAGGGGGTGACTACGAGCAGTACTTC. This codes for CASSWRTGGDYEQYF.

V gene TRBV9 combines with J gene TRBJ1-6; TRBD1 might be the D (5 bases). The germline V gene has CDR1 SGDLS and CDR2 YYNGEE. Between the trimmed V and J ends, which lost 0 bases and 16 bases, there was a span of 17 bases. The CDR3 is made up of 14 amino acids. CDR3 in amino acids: CASSVGPDGDALHF. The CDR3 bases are TGTGCCAGCAGCGTAGGGCCGGACGGGGACGCTCTCCACTTT.

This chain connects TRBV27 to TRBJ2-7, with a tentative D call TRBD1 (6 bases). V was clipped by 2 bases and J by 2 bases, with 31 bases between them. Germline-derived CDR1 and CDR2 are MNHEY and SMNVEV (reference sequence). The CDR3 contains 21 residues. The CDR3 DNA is TGTGCCAGCAGTTTACCGTTGTTTCGGACAGCATTCTCTCCCCACACCTACGAGCAGTACTTC. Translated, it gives CASSLPLFRTAFSPHTYEQYF.

The DNA of the CDR3 is TGTGCCAGCTGCAGGGAAGCGGGCACCGGGGAGCTGTTTTTT. Translating it yields CASCREAGTGELFF. This rearrangement joins TRBV2 to TRBJ2-2; weak D call: TRBD2 (6 bases). Trimming stripped 8 bases from V and 4 bases from J, with 14 bases between. The CDR3 loop spans 14 amino acids. In germline, CDR1 is SNHLY, CDR2 FYNNEI.

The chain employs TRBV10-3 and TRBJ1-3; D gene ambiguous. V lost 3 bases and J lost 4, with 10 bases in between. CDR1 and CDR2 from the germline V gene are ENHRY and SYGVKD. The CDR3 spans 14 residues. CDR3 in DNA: TGTGCCATCAGTGAAGTCACGAGCGGAAACACCATATATTTT. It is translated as CAISEVTSGNTIYF.

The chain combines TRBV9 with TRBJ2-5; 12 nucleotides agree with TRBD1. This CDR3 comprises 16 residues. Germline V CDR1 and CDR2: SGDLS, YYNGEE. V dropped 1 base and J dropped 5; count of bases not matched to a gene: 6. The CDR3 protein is CASSVLGTGGWETQYF. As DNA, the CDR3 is TGTGCCAGCAGCGTATTAGGGACAGGGGGCTGGGAGACCCAGTACTTC.

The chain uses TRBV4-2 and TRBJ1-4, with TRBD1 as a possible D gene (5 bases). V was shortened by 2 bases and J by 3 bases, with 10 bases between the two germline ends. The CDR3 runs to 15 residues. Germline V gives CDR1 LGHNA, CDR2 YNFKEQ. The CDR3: CASSQPQGANEKLFF. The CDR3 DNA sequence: TGTGCCAGCAGCCAACCCCAGGGCGCTAATGAAAAACTGTTTTTT.

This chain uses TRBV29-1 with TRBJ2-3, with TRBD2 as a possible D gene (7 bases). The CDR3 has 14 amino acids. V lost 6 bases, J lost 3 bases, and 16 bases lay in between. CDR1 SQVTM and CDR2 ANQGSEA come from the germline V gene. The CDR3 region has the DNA TGCAGCGTCCGCGGGGGCGGGCCGACAGATACGCAGTATTTT. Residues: CSVRGGGPTDTQYF.

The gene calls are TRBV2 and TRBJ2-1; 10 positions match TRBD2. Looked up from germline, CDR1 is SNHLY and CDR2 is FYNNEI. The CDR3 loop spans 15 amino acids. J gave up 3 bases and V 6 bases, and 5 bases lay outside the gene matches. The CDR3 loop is CASRVAGGNYNEQFF. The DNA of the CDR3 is TGTGCCAGCAGGGTAGCGGGGGGAAACTACAATGAGCAGTTCTTC.

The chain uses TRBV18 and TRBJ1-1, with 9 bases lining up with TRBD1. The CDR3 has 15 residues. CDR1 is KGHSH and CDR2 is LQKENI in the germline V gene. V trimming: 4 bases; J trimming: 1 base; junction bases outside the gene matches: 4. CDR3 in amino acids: CASSLGTGSNTEAFF. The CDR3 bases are TGTGCCAGCTCACTAGGGACAGGGTCGAACACTGAAGCTTTCTTT.

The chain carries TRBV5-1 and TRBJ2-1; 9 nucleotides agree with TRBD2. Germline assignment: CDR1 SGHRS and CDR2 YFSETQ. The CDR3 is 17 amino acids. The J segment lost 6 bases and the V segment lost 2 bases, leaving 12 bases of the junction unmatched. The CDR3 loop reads CASSFSTGAGGTNEQFF. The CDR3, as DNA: TGCGCCAGCAGCTTCTCAACGGGGGCGGGAGGGACCAATGAGCAGTTCTTC.

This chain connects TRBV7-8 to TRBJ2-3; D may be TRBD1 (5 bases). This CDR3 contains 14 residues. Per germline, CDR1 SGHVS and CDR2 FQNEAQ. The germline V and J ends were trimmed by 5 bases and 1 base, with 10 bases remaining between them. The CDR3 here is CASSASRGTDTQYF. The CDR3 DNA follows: TGTGCCAGCAGCGCAAGCAGGGGCACAGATACGCAGTATTTT.

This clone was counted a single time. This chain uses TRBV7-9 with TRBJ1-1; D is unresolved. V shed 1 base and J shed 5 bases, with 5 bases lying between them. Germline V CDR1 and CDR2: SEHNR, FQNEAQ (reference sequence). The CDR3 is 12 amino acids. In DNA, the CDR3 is TGTGCCAGCAGCTTAGAGAGTACTGAAGCTTTCTTT. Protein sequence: CASSLESTEAFF. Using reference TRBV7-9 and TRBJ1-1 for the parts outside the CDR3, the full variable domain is DTGVSQNPRHKITKRGQNVTFRCDPISEHNRLYWYRQTLGQGPEFLTYFQNEAQLEKSRLLSDRFSAERPKGSFSTLEIQRTEQGDSAMYLCASSLESTEAFFGQGTRLTVV.

The CDR3 is CASSLGGGRTDTQYF. As DNA, the CDR3 is TGTGCCAGCAGCTTAGGTGGGGGCCGCACAGATACGCAGTATTTT. V is TRBV11-2 and J is TRBJ2-3, with TRBD1 as a possible D gene (6 bases). The V gene lost 1 base and the J gene lost 1 base, with 9 bases spanning the gap. The germline V gene has CDR1 SGHAT and CDR2 FQNNGV. The CDR3 is made up of 15 amino acids.

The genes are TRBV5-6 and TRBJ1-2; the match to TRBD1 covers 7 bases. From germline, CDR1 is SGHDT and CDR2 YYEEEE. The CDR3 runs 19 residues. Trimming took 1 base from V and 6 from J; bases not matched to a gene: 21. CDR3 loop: CASSLYMGRGQSVVDGYTF. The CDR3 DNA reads TGTGCCAGCAGCTTGTACATGGGGCGGGGACAGTCAGTAGTGGATGGCTACACCTTC.

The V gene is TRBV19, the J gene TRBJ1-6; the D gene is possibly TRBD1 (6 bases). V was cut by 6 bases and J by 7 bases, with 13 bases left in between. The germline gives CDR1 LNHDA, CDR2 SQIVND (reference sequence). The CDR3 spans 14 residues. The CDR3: CASRGTQGNSPLHF. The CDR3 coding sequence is TGTGCCAGTAGGGGGACACAGGGAAATTCACCCCTCCACTTT.

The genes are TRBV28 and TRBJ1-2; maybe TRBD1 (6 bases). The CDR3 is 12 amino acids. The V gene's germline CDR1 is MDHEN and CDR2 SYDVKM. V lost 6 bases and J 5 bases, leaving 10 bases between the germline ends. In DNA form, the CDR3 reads TGTGCCAGCAGACAGGGAACTTATGGCTACACCTTC. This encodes CASRQGTYGYTF.

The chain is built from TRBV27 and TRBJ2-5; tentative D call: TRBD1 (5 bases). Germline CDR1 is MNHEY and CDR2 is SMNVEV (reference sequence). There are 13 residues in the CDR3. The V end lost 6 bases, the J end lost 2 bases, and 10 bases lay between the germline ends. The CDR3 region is CASSDRLQETQYF. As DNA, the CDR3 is TGTGCCAGCAGCGACAGACTTCAAGAGACCCAGTACTTC.